This TCR beta chain derives from a study of beta chain features in type 1 diabetes. CD45RO/CCR7/CD25/CD127/CD95/CD27 staining was used to isolate CD4+ naive, central memory, regulatory and stem cell-like memory cells by sorting. The CDR3 is 15 residues long. V lost 5 bases, J lost 2 bases, and 15 bases lay in between. Germline V CDR1 and CDR2: ENHRY, SYGVKD. The authors reverse transcribed all of the isolated RNA, so sequencing captured expressed TCRB transcripts. Some clones are missing from TCRdb's copy, which holds only in-frame ones; the method was immunoSEQ multiplex PCR. The table has 250,000 to 350,000 clones, about 15% seen once.

The chain combines TRBV10-3 with TRBJ1-2, with D possibly being TRBD1 (6 bases). Input material: central memory CD4+ T cells from blood. The TCR sequence derives from a man between 25 and 39 years old in good health. DNA for the CDR3: TGTGCCATCAGTAGAAACAGGGTTTCCAACTATGGCTACACCTTC. This translates into CAISRNRVSNYGYTF.